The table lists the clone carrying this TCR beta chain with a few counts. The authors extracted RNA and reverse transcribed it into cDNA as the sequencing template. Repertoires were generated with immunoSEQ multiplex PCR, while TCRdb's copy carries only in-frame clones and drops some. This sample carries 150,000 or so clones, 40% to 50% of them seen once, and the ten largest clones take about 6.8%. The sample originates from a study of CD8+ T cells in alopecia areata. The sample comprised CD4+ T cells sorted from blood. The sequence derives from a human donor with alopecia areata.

For the CDR3, the DNA is TGTGCCTTGACCATAGCGGGACTGATTCAGTACTTC. Protein: CALTIAGLIQYF. The genes are TRBV30 and TRBJ2-4, with 8 nucleotides matching TRBD2. The ends lost 7 bases at V and 10 bases at J; junction bases unmatched: 9. CDR1 GTSNPN and CDR2 SVGIG come from the germline V gene (reference sequence). This CDR3 comprises 12 residues.